This T cell receptor (beta chain) was sequenced in a study of breast tumors, draining lymph nodes, adjacent tissues. Concerning this clonotype itself: What it binds is unknown. The CDR3 does not end in the conserved phenylalanine or tryptophan, so this is likely a read error. The limits of the CDR3 on the DNA are not certain, so only TCRdb's listed CDR3 is given.

Study observations and caveats: Luminal-like breast cancer showed significantly greater tumor-nontumor repertoire similarity than basal-like breast cancer did. Data only fit, rather than demonstrated, lymph node origin of most tumor T cells.

TCRdb reprocessed the multiplex PCR reads via MiXCR and lists one record per CDR3 protein. Here the sample spans 150,000 to 200,000 distinct CDR3 sequences, about 33% being singletons. Breast cancer patients provided tissue from their axillary draining lymph nodes. 10 amino acids form the CDR3, both terminal residues included. Germline V gene sequence: CDR1 MGHRA, CDR2 YSYEKL. Material for sequencing was axillary lymph node tissue. The TCR was taken from a female donor with breast cancer. Some clones in this sample may be carry-over from other donors' samples. The V and J genes are TRBV4-1 and TRBJ2-5; the table names TRBD2, a call not compared with the DNA. CDR3 in amino acids: CASSLPGLAG.